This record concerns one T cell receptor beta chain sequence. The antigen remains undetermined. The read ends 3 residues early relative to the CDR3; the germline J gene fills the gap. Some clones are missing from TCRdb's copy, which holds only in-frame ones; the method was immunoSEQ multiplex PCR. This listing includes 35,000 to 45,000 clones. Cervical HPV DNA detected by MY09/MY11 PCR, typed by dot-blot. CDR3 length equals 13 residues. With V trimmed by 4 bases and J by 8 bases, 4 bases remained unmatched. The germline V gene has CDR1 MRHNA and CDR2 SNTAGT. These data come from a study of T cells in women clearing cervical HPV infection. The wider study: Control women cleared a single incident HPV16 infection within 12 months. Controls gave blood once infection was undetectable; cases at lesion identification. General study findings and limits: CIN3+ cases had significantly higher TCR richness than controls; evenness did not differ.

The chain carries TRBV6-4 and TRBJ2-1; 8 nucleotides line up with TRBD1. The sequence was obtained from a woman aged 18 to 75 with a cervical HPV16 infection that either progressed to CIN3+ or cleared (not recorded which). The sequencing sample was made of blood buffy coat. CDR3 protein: CASSAGGRDEQFF. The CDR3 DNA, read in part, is TGTGCCAGCAGTGCAGGGGGCCGGGATGAG.